This T cell receptor beta chain was retrieved from a study of cytomegalovirus exposure and HLA in healthy donors. The PCR used 60 Vbeta and 13 Jbeta primers. The protocol was immunoSEQ multiplex PCR, while the TCRdb copy is restricted to in-frame clones and leaves out a portion. The table includes fewer than 250,000 clones, 77% detected once. The CDR3 has 12 residues. Per the germline V gene, CDR1 is GTSNPN and CDR2 is SVGIG (reference sequence). V gave up 0 bases and J gave up 2 bases, with 4 bases separating them. This clone occurred once. This TCR came from a woman in her thirties in good health and CMV-seropositive. The sample comprised PBMCs. This chain links TRBV30 with TRBJ1-2, with D uncertain. The CDR3 sequence is CAWSVQNYGYTF. The CDR3 DNA is TGTGCCTGGAGTGTACAGAACTATGGCTACACCTTC.